This T cell receptor (beta chain) was sequenced for a study of shared clonotypes between healthy human individuals. Details on this clone: As yet, its antigen is unknown. In the same sample, other DNA sequences code for this CDR3.

The study's findings and limits: Among donors, clonotype sharing was expected to be affected by sequencing depth. Sharing across four donors was seen in 4% to 6.5% of naive CD4 clonotypes.

It was CD45RO-negative cells, positively selected for CCR7, that made up naive CD8 cells, with terminally differentiated effector memory CD45RA+ cells excluded. The test was conducted at deep level. Per the original methods: Junction-only sequences produced by ImmunoSEQ had no quality scores, so filtering differed. The table came from immunoSEQ multiplex PCR; TCRdb's copy has only in-frame clones and leaves some out. For V, J and clone size, that table is used; D and trimming come from the DNA. This sample carries millions of clones, about 93% of them seen once, and the ten largest clones take 1.5% to 2%. Germline CDR1 reads MNHEY; CDR2 reads SVGAGI. The germline V and J ends were trimmed by 2 bases and 1 base, with 6 bases remaining between them. The CDR3 consists of 15 residues.

The chain has TRBV6-5 and TRBJ2-6, with TRBD2 as a possible D gene (6 bases). The sequence was obtained from a man between 18 and 35 years old in good health. Some clones in this sample may be carry-over from other donors' samples. The sequencing input was naive CD8+ T cells from PBMCs. The DNA for the CDR3 is TGTGCCAGCAGTTACGGAGGGTCTGGGGCCAACGTCCTGACTTTC. Encoded protein: CASSYGGSGANVLTF.